Listed below are T cell receptor beta chains from one sample, sequenced in a study of beta chain features in type 1 diabetes. Some clones are missing from TCRdb's copy, which holds only in-frame ones; the method was immunoSEQ multiplex PCR. The table has about 160,000 clones, 8% to 9.5% seen once. Sequenced sample: central memory CD4+ T cells from blood. The origin of the receptors is a woman aged 18-29 years with type 1 diabetes. Both conserved end residues are trimmed from each CDR3. The order of the fields is V gene, J gene, CDR3 protein.

TRBV7-2	TRBJ2-1	ASSRTGGPTYNEQF
TRBV5-6	TRBJ2-7	ASSPMGQGSYEQY
TRBV30	TRBJ2-5	AWQSQETQY
TRBV7-2	TRBJ1-2	ASSLGWQNYGYT
TRBV30	TRBJ2-7	AWSVGGPLAEQY
TRBV2	TRBJ1-1	ASSASLTGIGAF
TRBV7-8	TRBJ1-5	ASQLGGGSNQPQH
TRBV4-2	TRBJ1-1	ASSNRQGQGNTEAF
TRBV5-1	TRBJ2-5	ASSWGLAGAETQY
TRBV15	TRBJ1-2	ATSISGDYGYT
TRBV5-1	TRBJ2-5	ASSFLQETQY
TRBV29-1	TRBJ1-1	SVRSGGGITEAF
TRBV7-2	TRBJ2-5	ASSLRRERDRGQETQY
TRBV7-2	TRBJ2-7	ASRRQGGYEQY
TRBV4-2	TRBJ2-2	ASSQDRLPGTGELF
TRBV7-3	TRBJ1-2	ASSREGQYGYT
TRBV7-7	TRBJ2-3	ASSRLAGGSTDTQY
TRBV7-9	TRBJ2-1	ASSRTSGRQF
TRBV23-1	TRBJ2-3	ASSQPISVTPTDTQY
TRBV7-2	TRBJ2-2	ASLGQLTGELF
TRBV23-1	TRBJ1-6	ASRPPGVCYNSPLH
TRBV14	TRBJ2-7	ASSRARFYEQY
TRBV7-2	TRBJ1-5	ASSYSPGQGSNQPQH
TRBV4-3	TRBJ1-1	ASSQDTITEAF
TRBV10-3	TRBJ2-2	AIRTSWGTRSGELF
TRBV28	TRBJ2-7	ASSPTQMGQRGTWGQY
TRBV7-9	TRBJ2-3	ASSLGASTDTQY
TRBV29-1	TRBJ2-7	SVALTGGQHEQY
TRBV18	TRBJ2-5	ASSPRYGRETQY
TRBV7-8	TRBJ2-5	ASSLTGLGETQY
TRBV5-1	TRBJ1-3	ASSADTGAASGNTIY
TRBV11-2	TRBJ2-6	ASSFGGVGANVLT
TRBV5-1	TRBJ1-5	ASSLSGNQPQH
TRBV20-1	TRBJ1-4	SARLREKLF
TRBV7-9	TRBJ1-1	ASSLGTGEAF
TRBV5-4	TRBJ2-2	ASSSGTFGTGELF
TRBV5-1	TRBJ2-5	ASSSQQGRQETQY
TRBV29-1	TRBJ2-1	SVGTGGYNEQF
TRBV5-1	TRBJ2-5	ASSFQGYGETQY
TRBV18	TRBJ2-7	ASSPGVRTGSGYEQY
TRBV27	TRBJ2-1	ASSLHQGGSSYNEQF
TRBV28	TRBJ2-1	ASSLGLAGEGEQF
TRBV9	TRBJ2-3	ASSPPRTSGRTDTQY
TRBV2	TRBJ2-2	ASSNDRGTGELF
TRBV11-2	TRBJ1-6	ASSIGTGGPQPLH
TRBV7-2	TRBJ2-7	ASSFSGGGYEQY
TRBV7-2	TRBJ1-3	ASSLRGRGSAGNTIY
TRBV7-9	TRBJ2-3	ASSRGLAGGELGTDTQY
TRBV7-6	TRBJ2-1	ASSPAEGLEQF
TRBV5-5	TRBJ2-5	ASSLTGEETQY
TRBV5-4	TRBJ2-1	ASSTTTDNEQF
TRBV29-1	TRBJ1-1	SVTGGGWTEAF
TRBV5-1	TRBJ2-7	ASSWSSGSSYEQY
TRBV25-1	TRBJ1-4	ASSEQGSEKLF
TRBV19	TRBJ1-1	ASSNSDRFGEAF
TRBV4-3	TRBJ2-7	ASSQGTGTGGYEQY
TRBV6-6	TRBJ2-7	ASSYASGSFDEQY
TRBV30	TRBJ2-1	AWSLRTVWF